This T cell receptor beta chain stems from a study of T-cell memory formation after mild COVID-19. As for the study in general: Largely donor-specific TCR clusters were found.

From germline, CDR1 is SGHRS and CDR2 YFSETQ. The CDR3 runs to 13 residues. V lost 0 bases and J lost 5, with 8 bases in between. TCRdb itself ran the 5' RACE reads through MiXCR, one entry per CDR3 protein. The sample lists over 350,000 distinct CDR3 sequences, roughly 15% occurring once. The TCR comes from a young man who had mild COVID-19 (a few samples of this study predate the infection). Cell type and time point are not known. This chain uses TRBV5-1 with TRBJ2-5; D is unresolved. The sequenced material came from PBMCs or a T cell subset sorted from them (not recorded which). The CDR3 coding sequence is TGCGCCAGCAGCTTGGTTGGTCTGGAGACCCAGTACTTC. Translated, it gives CASSLVGLETQYF.